This TCR beta chain is drawn from a study of cytomegalovirus exposure and HLA in healthy donors (dated by TCRdb to 2016 to 2017). Context from the whole study: An earlier analysis of approximately 640 of the donors reported approximately 290 Gb of sequence data and 117 million unique TCR beta sequences from 150 million to 200 million T cells. Of the 350 to 450 genotyped donors, less than 85% were placed in the genetic ancestry cluster associated with self-reported Caucasian donors. The T cell repertoires of some 670 subjects were profiled by immunosequencing and related to cytomegalovirus serostatus. Donor age, sex, ethnicity and CMV serostatus were compiled together with the repertoire data. An early release that covered approximately 600 HLA-typed donors contained about 300 gigabases of sequencing data and tens of millions of unique TCR sequences. The later analysis used no new phenotypic data to find candidate immune exposures, relying instead on TCR beta sequences and their occurrence across donors. The study aimed to test whether signatures of past pathogen exposure could be identified by cataloging public T cell receptors. To predict cytomegalovirus infection status, the study combined high-throughput TCR immunosequencing, statistical association of individual TCRs with disease status, and machine learning. An earlier analysis of more than 450 of the donors used high-throughput TCR beta sequencing to judge whether each TCR beta V gene segment behaved as functional or pseudogenic. A later genetic analysis took genome-wide SNP genotypes for about 65% of the 666 donors and used that subset as a discovery cohort. Among about 400 genotyped donors of the cohort, an average of around 250,000 unique TCR beta nucleotide sequences was sequenced per donor, of which approximately 19% were non-productive. Class I and class II HLA loci were covered by the typing at four-digit resolution. All discovery cohort repertoires had been generated using a single sequencing platform. To study patterns of TCR occurrence, a later analysis re-analyzed previously published TCR beta repertoires from 700 or so donors and added high-resolution HLA genotyping. Typing coverage differed by locus: A, B, C, DRB1 and DQB1 were typed in roughly 620-630 donors, DQA1 in around 500, DPA1 in 600 to 610, and DPB1 in 400 to 480. Along with the 666-subject first cohort, a separate validation cohort of approximately 110 different subjects was used. Roughly 5 DR-DQ haplotypes were handled as single units for association and clustering because linkage in the cohort was strong.

Receptor amplification or capture employed the immunoSEQ multiplex PCR assay. The multiplex PCR relied on a mix of 60 forward primers for TCR Vbeta segments and 13 reverse primers for TCR Jbeta segments. A multiplex PCR assay on genomic DNA amplified the CDR3 region of rearranged TCR beta genes. Amplified TCR beta libraries were sequenced as 87-base-pair reads on the Illumina HiSeq System. The published analysis was carried out like this. A later analysis counted approximately 74 million unique TCR beta chains across the 550 to 800 repertoires, and about 10 million of these chains were shared by at least two donors. Raw reads were error-corrected and collapsed into unique sequences by a nearest-neighbor algorithm in which closely related sequences were merged to remove PCR and sequencing errors. CDR3 sequences were aligned to IMGT reference sequences to assign V, D and J gene segments. For a sequence to be retained, at least a six-nucleotide match to both a V gene segment and a J gene segment was required. Rearrangements were classified as productive when the CDR3 lacked stop codons and remained in frame with V and J, and all other rearrangements were classified as non-productive. CDR3 was defined by IMGT convention, running from the second conserved V-encoded cysteine to the conserved J-encoded phenylalanine. The earlier analysis of fewer than 750 of the donors excluded sequences that lacked an unambiguous match to a single V gene segment. In an earlier analysis of 587 of the donors, V segments were called functional above 56.7% productive rearrangements and were called segregating when the between-donor standard deviation exceeded 5%. A statistical classification framework was developed to diagnose cytomegalovirus status using the catalog of TCR beta chain sequences. A later analysis assigned V and J genes by comparing TCR nucleotide sequences with IMGT/GENE-DB human TR gene sequences. The TCRdist pipeline was used in a later analysis to assign CDR3 sequences and most-parsimonious VDJ recombination scenarios. A later analysis defined each TCR beta chain by its CDR3 amino acid sequence plus V-gene family, and excluded reads lacking a unique V-gene family. As a way to deal with suspected cross-contamination and a sequencing artifact, a later analysis dropped more than 500 nucleotide sequences that were highly shared and had low generation probability. In a later analysis, a clonal expansion index for each public chain was calculated from normalized within-repertoire ranks of inferred template counts. A later analysis computed generation probabilities with a VDJ recombination model fitted to out-of-frame rearrangements, and checked the results against IGoR. In a later analysis, hypergeometric tests were used to score TCR-TCR, TCR-HLA and TCR-CMV co-occurrence, with a repertoire-size bias correction applied to TCR pairs. In a later analysis, false discovery rates were estimated by permuting HLA or CMV assignments 20 times. In a later analysis, co-occurring TCRs were grouped with DBSCAN, and TCRdist sequence similarity was added when clustering was performed within HLA-allele-positive subsets. Repertoires with fewer than 30,000 or more than 120,000 public chains were left out of co-occurrence clustering, as were four to six repertoires with anomalous nucleotide sharing. Imported from immuneACCESS, the table was reduced by TCRdb to in-frame sequences with V and J called. These copies leave out some clones; in studies compared against another copy, an unresolved V gene accounts for under half, and the cause of the remainder is not known. Clone size and the V and J calls come from that table; the DNA yielded D and trimming. This sample gives some 140,000 clones in total; 55% to 80% of them show up just once. Clones ranked in the top ten supply around 1.2% of the sample.

Summary of the overall study and its limitations: A few of the identified cytomegalovirus-associated TCR beta chains were confirmed in vitro to be specific for cytomegalovirus antigens. Because HLA typing was missing for some donors at each locus, association tests included only the typed subset. The presence/absence analyses assumed that sequencing depth was roughly uniform across donors, and that assumption may not be true. A later analysis associated 16,951 TCR beta sequences with specific HLA alleles at a false discovery rate of 0.05. A further reported finding was that TCR beta sequences accurately predicted the HLA-A and HLA-B alleles for most subjects in the first cohort. When HLA alleles, especially DR and DQ, strongly co-occurred, attributing TCR associations to individual alleles was difficult. According to a later analysis, TCR association rates differed among HLA loci, with DRB1 alleles showing the most associated TCRs and HLA-C alleles showing the fewest. In a later genetic analysis, a missense DCLRE1C variant was associated with V-gene and J-gene trimming of TCR beta chains, and the association was replicated in an independent cohort. The classifier was reported to diagnose cytomegalovirus status with high specificity and sensitivity in both the original cohort and the validation cohort. The cohort was sequenced for TCR beta chains only, and without alpha or paired-chain data the features that could be detected were limited. Because counts were too low, about 15 rarely observed V segments, including chromosome 9 orphons, were left out of the earlier analysis of several hundred of the donors. According to the authors, the approach could potentially be generalized to other disease states and immunological phenotypes. In a later genetic analysis, fewer N-insertions in productive TCRs were reported among donors in an Asian-associated ancestry cluster than the roughly 700-donor mean. Most TCR sequences were seen in very few donors, while some public TCRs were found in many individuals. A cluster of highly shared sequence variants was judged likely to be a technical artifact of the sequencing pipeline. Because the 87-base-pair reads could not distinguish some IMGT-functional V segments, including TRBV6-2 and TRBV6-3, those segments were excluded. In a later analysis, HLA-associated TCR beta chains showed more clonal expansion and lower generation probabilities than non-associated chains that were equally common. Linkage disequilibrium might explain the correlated functional status among segregating V segments, but an unknown experimental factor could not be ruled out. Immune exposure information for the cohort was limited to CMV serostatus. In the study, around 160 TCR beta chains were listed as associated with cytomegalovirus. In an earlier analysis of some 550 of the donors, most TCR beta V segments were observed in productive rearrangements about 90% or about 30% of the time, broadly matching IMGT annotations. A later analysis reported that several top co-occurrence clusters appeared linked to parvovirus B19, influenza, CMV and Epstein-Barr virus. According to a later analysis, most CMV-associated TCR beta chains appeared to be HLA-restricted, and the HLA associations seemed to be driven largely by CMV exposure.

As encoded in the germline V gene, CDR1 is MDHEN while CDR2 is SYDVKM. The CDR3 covers 12 residues, taking in both the cysteine and the phenylalanine. Left in the record is the CDR3 DNA by itself, 36 bases read in frame from the first base. V sheds 2 bases and J sheds 14 bases, leaving 13 bases between their ends. As regards this clone: Its antigen has not been determined. No qualities accompany the bases; no much larger clone lies one base away.

The cohort was made up of approximately 670 healthy bone marrow donors. At the time of sampling, all cohort members were nominally healthy, though unrecorded immune exposures were likely present. The donor was CMV seronegative and was included in the group of 352 seronegative cohort members. A peripheral blood sample was provided by each donor, and peripheral blood mononuclear cells were used for TCR beta sequencing. Genomic DNA extraction from the blood cell samples was performed with the Qiagen DNeasy Blood Extraction Kit. Recombination joined TRBV28 with TRBJ2-1; D gene: possibly TRBD2, on 5 matching bases. The material sequenced was PBMCs. This sequence originates from a woman in her 40s in good health and CMV-seronegative. The base sequence is TGTGCCAGCAGTTTAATAGGGCAGAGGGAGTTCTTC. This yields the protein CASSLIGQREFF.